The 8 T cell receptor beta chains below come from one sample, sequenced in a study of T-cell reconstitution after alpha-beta-depleted transplantation in children. Researchers prepared the TCRbeta library using unique molecular identifiers, the study reports. One entry per CDR3 protein, called by TCRdb with MiXCR from the PCR reads. This repertoire shows around 580,000 distinct CDR3 sequences, approximately 30% found once; its top ten account for about 35%. Specimen: PBMCs, collected before TCRalphabeta/CD19-depleted stem cell transplant. The receptors originated from a boy younger than two with Wiskott-Aldrich syndrome, due to receive a stem cell transplant.

The chain uses TRBV12-3 or TRBV12-4 and TRBJ2-4; D remains ambiguous. CDR3 length equals 12 residues. Trimming shortened V by 0 bases and J by 3 bases, and 0 bases separated the two germline ends. DNA for the CDR3: TGTGCCAGCAGTTTAGCCAAAAACATTCAGTACTTC. Translating gives CASSLAKNIQYF.

The DNA for the CDR3 is TGTGCCATCAGTGGTTACGATTCCTACGAGCAGTACTTC. Protein product: CAISGYDSYEQYF. V and J are TRBV10-3 and TRBJ2-7, with unresolved D. Germline V CDR1 and CDR2: ENHRY, SYGVKD. V was trimmed by 4 bases and J by 1 base, leaving 8 bases between them. The CDR3 is 13 residues long.

This chain links TRBV29-1 with TRBJ1-2, with TRBD1 as a possible D gene (5 bases). The V end was cut by 6 bases, the J end by 5 bases, with 22 bases between. Germline CDR1 is SQVTM and CDR2 is ANQGSEA. CDR3 length equals 15 residues. CDR3 residues: CSVGLGVPHLYGYTF. The CDR3 coding sequence is TGCAGCGTGGGCCTGGGGGTGCCGCACTTGTATGGCTACACCTTC.

This chain joins TRBV12-3 or TRBV12-4 and TRBJ2-1, with 8 bases fitting TRBD2. The CDR3 has 16 amino acids. V dropped 7 bases and J dropped 0; count of bases not matched to a gene: 8. The CDR3 here is CASTSTSESSYNEQFF. The DNA of the CDR3 is TGTGCCAGCACCTCGACTAGCGAGAGCTCCTACAATGAGCAGTTCTTC.

V is TRBV7-2 and J is TRBJ2-3; 10 bases line up with TRBD2. The CDR3 spans 18 residues. CDR1 and CDR2 (germline): SGHTA, FQGNSA. Losses at the gene ends were 0 bases for V and 6 bases for J; bases not matched to a gene: 12. Here the CDR3 reads CASSLARHGLAGVDTQYF. For the CDR3, the DNA is TGTGCCAGCAGCTTAGCGCGACATGGTCTAGCGGGAGTTGATACGCAGTATTTT.

This clonotype showed up just a few times. The chain employs TRBV5-1 and TRBJ2-7; weak D call: TRBD2 (5 bases). CDR3 length: 15 residues. V was clipped by 3 bases and J by 1 base, with 14 bases between them. Germline assignment: CDR1 SGHRS and CDR2 YFSETQ. CDR3 residues: CASSSLAGISYEQYF. The CDR3 DNA reads as TGCGCCAGCAGCTCCCTGGCCGGGATTTCCTACGAGCAGTACTTC.

V and J are TRBV20-1 and TRBJ2-7; the match to TRBD1 covers 9 bases. The germline V gene has CDR1 DFQATT and CDR2 SNEGSKA (reference sequence). The CDR3 covers 14 residues. Trimming at V came to 3 bases and at J to 2 bases, leaving 5 bases not matched to a gene. This CDR3 reads CSARPGTGPYEQYF. The CDR3 DNA follows: TGCAGTGCTAGGCCAGGGACAGGGCCCTACGAGCAGTACTTC.

The V call is TRBV20-1, the J call TRBJ1-5; D unclear. Germline V gene sequence: CDR1 DFQATT, CDR2 SNEGSKA (reference sequence). The CDR3 length is 13 residues. V was trimmed by 3 bases and J by 3 bases, leaving 9 bases between them. The DNA for the CDR3 is TGCAGTGCTAGGGGAGGTACCAATCAGCCCCAGCATTTT. It yields the protein CSARGGTNQPQHF.